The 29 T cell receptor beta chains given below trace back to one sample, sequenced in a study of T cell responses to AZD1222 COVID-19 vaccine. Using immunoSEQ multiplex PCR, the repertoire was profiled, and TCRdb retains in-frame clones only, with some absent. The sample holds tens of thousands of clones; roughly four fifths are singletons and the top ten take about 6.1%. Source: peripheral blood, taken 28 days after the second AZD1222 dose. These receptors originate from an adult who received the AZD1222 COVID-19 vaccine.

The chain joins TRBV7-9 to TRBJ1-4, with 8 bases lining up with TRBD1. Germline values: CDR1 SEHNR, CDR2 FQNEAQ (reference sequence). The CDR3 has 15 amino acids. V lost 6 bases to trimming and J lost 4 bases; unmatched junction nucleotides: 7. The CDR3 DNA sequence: TGTGCCAGCAGGCCTGGGACAGGCCTTAATGAAAAACTGTTTTTT. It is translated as CASRPGTGLNEKLFF.

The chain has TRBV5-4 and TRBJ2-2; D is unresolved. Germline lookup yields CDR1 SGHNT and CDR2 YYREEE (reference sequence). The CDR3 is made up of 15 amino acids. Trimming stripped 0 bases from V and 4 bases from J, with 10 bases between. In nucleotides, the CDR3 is TGTGCCAGCAGCTTGGATTGGGGAAGCACCGGGGAGCTGTTTTTT. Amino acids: CASSLDWGSTGELFF.

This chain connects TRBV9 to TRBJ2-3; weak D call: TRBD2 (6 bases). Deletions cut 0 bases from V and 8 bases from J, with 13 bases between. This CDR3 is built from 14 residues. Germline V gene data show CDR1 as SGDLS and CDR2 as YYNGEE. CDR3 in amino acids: CASSVGGAQPTQYF. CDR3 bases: TGTGCCAGCAGCGTAGGCGGGGCGCAGCCTACGCAGTATTTT.

The CDR3 is CASSEGGGNYGYTF. The CDR3 DNA reads TGTGCCAGCAGTGAAGGAGGGGGGAACTATGGCTACACCTTC. The J gene is TRBJ1-2, the V gene TRBV2, with a tentative D call TRBD1 (6 bases). The CDR3 contains 14 residues. Germline V gene data show CDR1 as SNHLY and CDR2 as FYNNEI. V was cut by 1 base and J by 2 bases, with 8 bases left in between.

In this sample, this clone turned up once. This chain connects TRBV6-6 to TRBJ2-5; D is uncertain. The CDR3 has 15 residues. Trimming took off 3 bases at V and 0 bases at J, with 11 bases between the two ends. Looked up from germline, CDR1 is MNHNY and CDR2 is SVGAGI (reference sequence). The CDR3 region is CASSYAAINQETQYF. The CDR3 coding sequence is TGTGCCAGCAGTTATGCAGCGATAAACCAAGAGACCCAGTACTTC.

CDR3 sequence (DNA): TGTGCCAGCAGCTTACCTGGGCCCACCGGGGAGCTGTTTTTT. Translated: CASSLPGPTGELFF. This chain uses TRBV11-2 with TRBJ2-2; D is unresolved. The V gene's germline CDR1 is SGHAT and CDR2 FQNNGV. This CDR3 is built from 14 residues. V was trimmed by 2 bases and J by 4 bases, leaving 8 bases between them.

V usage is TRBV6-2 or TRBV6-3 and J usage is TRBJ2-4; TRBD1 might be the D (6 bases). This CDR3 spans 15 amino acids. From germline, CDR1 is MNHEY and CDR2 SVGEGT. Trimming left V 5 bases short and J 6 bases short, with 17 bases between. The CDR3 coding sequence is TGTGCCAGCAGTCCACACAGGGATGGGCCAAACATTCAGTACTTC. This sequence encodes CASSPHRDGPNIQYF.

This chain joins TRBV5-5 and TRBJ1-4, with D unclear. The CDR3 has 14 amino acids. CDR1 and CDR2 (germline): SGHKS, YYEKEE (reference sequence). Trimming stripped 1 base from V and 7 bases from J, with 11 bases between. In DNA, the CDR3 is TGTGCCAGCAGCTTGTTACCGGAGGGTGAAAAACTGTTTTTT. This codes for CASSLLPEGEKLFF.

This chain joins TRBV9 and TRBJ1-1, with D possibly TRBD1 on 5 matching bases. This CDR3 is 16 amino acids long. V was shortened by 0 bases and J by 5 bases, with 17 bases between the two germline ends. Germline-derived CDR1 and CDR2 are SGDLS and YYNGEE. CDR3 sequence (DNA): TGTGCCAGCAGCGTAGTGGGGGGGAATCGGGTAACTGAAGCTTTCTTT. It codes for CASSVVGGNRVTEAFF.

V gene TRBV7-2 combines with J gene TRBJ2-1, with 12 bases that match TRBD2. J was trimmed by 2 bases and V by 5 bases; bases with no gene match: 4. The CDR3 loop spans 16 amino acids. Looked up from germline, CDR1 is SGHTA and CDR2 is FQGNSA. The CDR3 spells CASSDLAGGTYNEQFF. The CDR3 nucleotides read TGTGCCAGCAGCGACCTAGCGGGGGGGACCTACAATGAGCAGTTCTTC.

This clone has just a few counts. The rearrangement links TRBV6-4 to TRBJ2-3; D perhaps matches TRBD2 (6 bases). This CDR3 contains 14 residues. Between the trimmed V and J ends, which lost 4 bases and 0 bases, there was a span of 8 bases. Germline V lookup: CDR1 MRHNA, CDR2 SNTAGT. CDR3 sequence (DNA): TGTGCCAGCAGTGCCGGGACTAGCACAGATACGCAGTATTTT. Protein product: CASSAGTSTDTQYF.

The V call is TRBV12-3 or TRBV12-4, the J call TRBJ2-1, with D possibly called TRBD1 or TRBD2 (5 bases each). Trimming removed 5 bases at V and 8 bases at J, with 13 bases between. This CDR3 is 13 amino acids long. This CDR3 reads CASSPGPRYEQFF. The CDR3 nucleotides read TGTGCCAGCAGTCCGGGACCTCGTTATGAGCAGTTCTTC.

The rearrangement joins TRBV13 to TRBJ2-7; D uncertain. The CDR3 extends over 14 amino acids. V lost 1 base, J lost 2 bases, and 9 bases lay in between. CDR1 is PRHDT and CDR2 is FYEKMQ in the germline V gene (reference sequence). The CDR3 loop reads CASSLDRHAYEQYF. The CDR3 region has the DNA TGTGCCAGCAGCTTAGATAGGCACGCCTACGAGCAGTACTTC.

The CDR3 sequence: CAMRRDRFAYTEAFF. CDR3 coding DNA: TGTGCCATGCGACGGGACAGGTTCGCGTACACTGAAGCTTTCTTT. This rearrangement joins TRBV10-3 to TRBJ1-1, with TRBD1 matching 8 bases. The ends lost 9 bases at V and 3 bases at J; junction bases unmatched: 12. This CDR3 has 15 amino acids. In germline, CDR1 is ENHRY, CDR2 SYGVKD.

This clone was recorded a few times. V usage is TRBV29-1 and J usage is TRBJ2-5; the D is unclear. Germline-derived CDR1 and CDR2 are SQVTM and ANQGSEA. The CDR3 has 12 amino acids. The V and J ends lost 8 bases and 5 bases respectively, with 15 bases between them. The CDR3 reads CSCPGVGETQYF. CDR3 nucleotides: TGCAGCTGTCCTGGGGTCGGGGAGACCCAGTACTTC.

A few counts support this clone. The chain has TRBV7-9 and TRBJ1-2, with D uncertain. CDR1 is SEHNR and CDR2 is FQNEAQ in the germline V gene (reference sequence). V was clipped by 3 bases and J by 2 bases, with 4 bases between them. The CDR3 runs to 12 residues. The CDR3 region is CASSFSNYGYTF. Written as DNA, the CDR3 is TGTGCCAGCAGCTTCAGCAACTATGGCTACACCTTC.

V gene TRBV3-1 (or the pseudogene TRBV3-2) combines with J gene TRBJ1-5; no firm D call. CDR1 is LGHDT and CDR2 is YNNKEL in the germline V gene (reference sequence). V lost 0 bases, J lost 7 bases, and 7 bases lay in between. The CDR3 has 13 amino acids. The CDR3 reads CASSQDHYQPQHF. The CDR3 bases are TGTGCCAGCAGCCAAGACCATTACCAGCCCCAGCATTTT.

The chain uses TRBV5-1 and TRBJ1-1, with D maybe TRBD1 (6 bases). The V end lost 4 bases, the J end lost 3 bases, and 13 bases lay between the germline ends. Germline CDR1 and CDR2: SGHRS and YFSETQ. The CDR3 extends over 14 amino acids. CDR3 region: CASSPRGADTEAFF. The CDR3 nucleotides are TGCGCCAGCAGCCCCAGGGGTGCGGACACTGAAGCTTTCTTT.

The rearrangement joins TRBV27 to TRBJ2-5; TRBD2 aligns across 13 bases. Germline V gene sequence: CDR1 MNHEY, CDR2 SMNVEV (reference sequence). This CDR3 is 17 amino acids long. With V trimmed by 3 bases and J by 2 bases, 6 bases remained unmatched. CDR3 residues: CASSFTSGGDKQETQYF. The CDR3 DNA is TGTGCCAGCAGTTTCACTAGCGGGGGGGATAAGCAAGAGACCCAGTACTTC.

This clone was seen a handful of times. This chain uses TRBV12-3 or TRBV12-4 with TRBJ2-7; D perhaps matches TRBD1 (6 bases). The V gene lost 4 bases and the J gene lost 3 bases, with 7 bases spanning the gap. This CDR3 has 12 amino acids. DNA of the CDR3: TGTGCCAGCAGTTCGGACAGCTACGAGCAGTACTTC. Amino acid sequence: CASSSDSYEQYF.

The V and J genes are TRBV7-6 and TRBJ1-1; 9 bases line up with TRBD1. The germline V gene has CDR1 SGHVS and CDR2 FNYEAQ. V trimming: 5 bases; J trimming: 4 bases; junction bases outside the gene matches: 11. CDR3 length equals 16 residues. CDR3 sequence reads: CASSRRQGVGSTEAFF. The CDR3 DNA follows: TGTGCCAGCAGCAGAAGACAGGGGGTGGGGTCCACTGAAGCTTTCTTT.

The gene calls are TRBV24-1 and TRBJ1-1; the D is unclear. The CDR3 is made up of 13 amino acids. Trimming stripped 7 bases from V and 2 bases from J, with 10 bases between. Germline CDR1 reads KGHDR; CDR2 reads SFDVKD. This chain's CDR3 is CATRSGFNTEAFF. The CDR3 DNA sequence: TGTGCCACCAGGTCGGGATTTAACACTGAAGCTTTCTTT.

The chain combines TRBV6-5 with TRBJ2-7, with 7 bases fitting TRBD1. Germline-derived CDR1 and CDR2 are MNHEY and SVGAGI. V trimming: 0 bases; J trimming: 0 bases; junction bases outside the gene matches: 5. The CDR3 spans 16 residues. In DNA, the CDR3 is TGTGCCAGCAGTTACTCCTGGACAGGTGGCTCCTACGAGCAGTACTTC. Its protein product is CASSYSWTGGSYEQYF.

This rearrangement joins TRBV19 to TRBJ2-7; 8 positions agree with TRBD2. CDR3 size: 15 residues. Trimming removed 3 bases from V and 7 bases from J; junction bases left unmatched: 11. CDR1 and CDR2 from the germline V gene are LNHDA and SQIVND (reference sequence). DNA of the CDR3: TGTGCCAGTAGTATTAGGCCGGGGGGGCTCCTGGAGCAGTACTTC. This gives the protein CASSIRPGGLLEQYF.

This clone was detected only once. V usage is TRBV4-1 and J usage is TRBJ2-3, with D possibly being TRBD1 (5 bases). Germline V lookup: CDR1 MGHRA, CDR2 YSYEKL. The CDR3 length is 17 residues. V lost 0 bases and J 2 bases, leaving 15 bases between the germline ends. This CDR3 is CASSQEQVYGATDTQYF. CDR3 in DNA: TGCGCCAGCAGCCAAGAACAGGTATACGGAGCCACAGATACGCAGTATTTT.

The CDR3 is CASSELRGTNEKLFF. CDR3 coding DNA: TGTGCCAGCAGTGAATTAAGGGGTACTAATGAAAAACTGTTTTTT. The rearrangement joins TRBV25-1 to TRBJ1-4; possibly TRBD1 for D (5 bases). The CDR3 runs 15 residues. V was pared by 1 base and J by 2 bases, with 8 bases between. Per germline, CDR1 MGHDK and CDR2 SYGVNS.

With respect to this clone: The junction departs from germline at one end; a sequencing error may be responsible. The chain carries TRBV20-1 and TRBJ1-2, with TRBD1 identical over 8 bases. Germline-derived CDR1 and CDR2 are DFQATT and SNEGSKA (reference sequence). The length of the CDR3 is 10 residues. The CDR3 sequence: CSAGGQGVRF. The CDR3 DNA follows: TGCAGTGCTGGCGGACAGGGAGTTCGCTTC.

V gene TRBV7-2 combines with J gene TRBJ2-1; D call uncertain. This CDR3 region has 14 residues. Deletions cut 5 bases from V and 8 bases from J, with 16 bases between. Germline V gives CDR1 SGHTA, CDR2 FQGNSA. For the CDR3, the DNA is TGTGCCAGCAGCAACCTCAGAAGGGCCGATGAGCAGTTCTTC. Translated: CASSNLRRADEQFF.

In DNA, the CDR3 is TGCGCCAGCAGCCCTTCTCCGGGTGGACAGCCCCAGCATTTT. It yields the protein CASSPSPGGQPQHF. The rearrangement joins TRBV4-3 to TRBJ1-5; D is unclear. This CDR3 spans 14 amino acids. Trimming pared 4 bases from V and 7 bases from J, leaving 14 bases between. Germline V gene sequence: CDR1 LGHNA, CDR2 YSLEER.